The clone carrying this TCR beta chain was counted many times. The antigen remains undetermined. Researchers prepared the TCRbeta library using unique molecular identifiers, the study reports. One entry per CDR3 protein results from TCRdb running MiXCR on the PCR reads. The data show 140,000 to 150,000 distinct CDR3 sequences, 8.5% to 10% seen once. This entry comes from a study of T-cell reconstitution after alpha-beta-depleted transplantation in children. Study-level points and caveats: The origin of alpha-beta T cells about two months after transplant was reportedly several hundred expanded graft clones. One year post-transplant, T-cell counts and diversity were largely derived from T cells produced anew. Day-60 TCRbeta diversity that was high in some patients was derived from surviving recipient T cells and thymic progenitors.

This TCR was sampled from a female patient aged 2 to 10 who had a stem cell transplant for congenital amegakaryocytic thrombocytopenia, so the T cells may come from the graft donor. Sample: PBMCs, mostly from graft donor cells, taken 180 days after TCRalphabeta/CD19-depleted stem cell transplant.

CDR3 amino acids: CSARDHAGEGGRAFF. The CDR3 DNA is TGCAGTGCTAGAGATCATGCGGGGGAAGGGGGACGAGCTTTCTTT. V is TRBV20-1 and J is TRBJ1-1, with a possible D match to TRBD1 (6 bases). This CDR3 has 15 residues. Germline CDR1 and CDR2: DFQATT and SNEGSKA (reference sequence). V lost 0 bases to trimming and J lost 10 bases, with 21 bases between them.